This TCR beta chain came from a study of PD-L1 blockade in urothelial cancer. Between the trimmed V and J ends, which lost 2 bases and 7 bases, there was a span of 8 bases. Per germline, CDR1 MGHDK and CDR2 SYGVNS. The CDR3 totals 13 residues. Only a few counts were recorded for this clone. Assay: immunoSEQ multiplex PCR; the TCRdb copy retains only in-frame clones and omits some. The sample gives 44,000 or so clones, approximately 88% of which show up once; 3% to 5% is in the top ten. This sequence joins TRBV25-1 and TRBJ1-4, with a tentative D call TRBD1 (5 bases). The specimen comprised PBMCs, sampled around atezolizumab (anti-PD-L1) treatment. The clonotype was recovered from a man older than 75 with urothelial cancer. The CDR3 is CASSEGAREKLFF. Written as DNA, the CDR3 is TGTGCCAGCAGTGAAGGGGCCCGTGAAAAACTGTTTTTT.